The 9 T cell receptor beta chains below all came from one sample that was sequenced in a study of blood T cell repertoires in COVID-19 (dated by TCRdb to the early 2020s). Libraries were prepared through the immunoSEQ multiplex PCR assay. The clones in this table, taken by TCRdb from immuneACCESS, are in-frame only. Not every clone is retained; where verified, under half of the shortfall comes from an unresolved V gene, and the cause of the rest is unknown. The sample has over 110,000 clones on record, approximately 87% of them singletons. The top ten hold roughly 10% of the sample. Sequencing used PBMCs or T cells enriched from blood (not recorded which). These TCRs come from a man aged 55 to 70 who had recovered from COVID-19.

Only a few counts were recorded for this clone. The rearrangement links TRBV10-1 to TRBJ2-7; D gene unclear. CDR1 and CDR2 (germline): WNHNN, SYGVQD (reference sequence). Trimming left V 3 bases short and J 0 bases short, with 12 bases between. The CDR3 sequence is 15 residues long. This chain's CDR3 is CASSDRDSYSYEQYF. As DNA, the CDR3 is TGCGCCAGCAGTGATCGTGACTCCTACTCCTACGAGCAGTACTTC.

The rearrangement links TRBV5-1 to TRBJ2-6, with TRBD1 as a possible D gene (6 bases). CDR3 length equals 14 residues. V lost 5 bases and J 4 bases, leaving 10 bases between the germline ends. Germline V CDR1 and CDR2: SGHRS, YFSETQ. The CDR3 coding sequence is TGCGCCAGCAGTACAACAGGGGGGGCCAACGTCCTGACTTTC. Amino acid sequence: CASSTTGGANVLTF.

CDR3 nucleotide sequence: TGTGCCAGCAGCTCCATACAGGGGGTAGATTCACCCCTCCACTTT. Residues: CASSSIQGVDSPLHF. The chain links TRBV5-6 to TRBJ1-6, with 8 bases aligning to TRBD1. V was pared by 3 bases and J by 8 bases, with 7 bases of the junction left unmatched. This CDR3 is built from 15 residues. Germline V gene lookup returns CDR1 SGHDT and CDR2 YYEEEE.

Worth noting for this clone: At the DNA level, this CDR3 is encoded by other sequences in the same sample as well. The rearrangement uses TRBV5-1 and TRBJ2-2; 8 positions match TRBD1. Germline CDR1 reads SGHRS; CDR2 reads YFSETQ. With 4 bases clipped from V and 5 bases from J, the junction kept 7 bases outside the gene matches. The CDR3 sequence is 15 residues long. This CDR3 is CASSTGTGGTGELFF. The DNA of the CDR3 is TGCGCCAGCAGCACAGGGACAGGTGGAACCGGGGAGCTGTTTTTT.

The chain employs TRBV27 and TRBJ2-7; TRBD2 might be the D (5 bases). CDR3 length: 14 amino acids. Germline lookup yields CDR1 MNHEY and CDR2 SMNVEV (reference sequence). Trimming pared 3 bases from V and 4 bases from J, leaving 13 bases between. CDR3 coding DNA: TGTGCCAGCAGTTTGGTACGGACGGGATACGAGCAGTACTTC. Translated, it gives CASSLVRTGYEQYF.

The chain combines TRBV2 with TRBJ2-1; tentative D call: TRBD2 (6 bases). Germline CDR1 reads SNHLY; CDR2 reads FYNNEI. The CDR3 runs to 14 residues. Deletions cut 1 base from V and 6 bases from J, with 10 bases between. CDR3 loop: CASSEGGEINEQFF. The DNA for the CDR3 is TGTGCCAGCAGTGAAGGGGGGGAGATCAATGAGCAGTTCTTC.

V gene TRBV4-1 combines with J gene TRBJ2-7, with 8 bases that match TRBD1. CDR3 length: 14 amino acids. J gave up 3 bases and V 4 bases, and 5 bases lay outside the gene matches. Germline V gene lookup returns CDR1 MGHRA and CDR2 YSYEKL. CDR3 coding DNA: TGCGCCAGCAGCCTACGGGACAGGAGCTACGAGCAGTACTTC. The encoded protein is CASSLRDRSYEQYF.

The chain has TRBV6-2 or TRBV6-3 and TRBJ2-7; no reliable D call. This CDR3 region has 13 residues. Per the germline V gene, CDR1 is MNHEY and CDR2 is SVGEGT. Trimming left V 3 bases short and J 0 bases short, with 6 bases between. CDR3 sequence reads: CASSYMYSYEQYF. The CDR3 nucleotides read TGTGCCAGCAGTTATATGTACTCCTACGAGCAGTACTTC.

CDR3 DNA sequence: TGTGCCAGTAGGTCCCCGACAGGGGACTATGGCTACACCTTC. It codes for CASRSPTGDYGYTF. The chain links TRBV19 to TRBJ1-2, with TRBD1 matching over 8 bases. CDR1 and CDR2 (germline): LNHDA, SQIVND (reference sequence). The CDR3 sequence is 14 residues long. The ends lost 6 bases at V and 3 bases at J; junction bases unmatched: 6.